The 12 T cell receptor beta chains listed next were all sequenced from one sample in a study of cytomegalovirus exposure and HLA in healthy donors (dated by TCRdb to 2017 to 2019). Receptor libraries were prepared by the immunoSEQ multiplex PCR assay. For the multiplex PCR, a mixture combining 60 forward primers for TCR Vbeta segments and 13 reverse primers for TCR Jbeta segments was used. TCRdb carries this immuneACCESS record with in-frame sequences only. Its versions omit some clonotypes, under half of them owing to an unresolved V gene in the studies checked, with the rest unexplained. Within this sample are 99,000 or so clones, with 65% to 80% of them counted one time only. The ten largest clones capture 5.6% of the sample. Sequences were obtained from PBMCs. All receptors derive from a male donor in good health and CMV-seronegative.

The rearrangement links TRBV5-1 to TRBJ1-1; D may be TRBD1 (6 bases). Trimming removed 2 bases at V and 0 bases at J, with 11 bases between. This CDR3 region has 15 residues. The germline V gene has CDR1 SGHRS and CDR2 YFSETQ. The CDR3 sequence is CASSLQGQLNTEAFF. In nucleotides, the CDR3 is TGCGCCAGCAGCTTACAAGGACAGCTGAACACTGAAGCTTTCTTT.

This clone was found once. The chain has TRBV28 and TRBJ2-1, with 7 bases identical to TRBD2. CDR1 and CDR2 (germline): MDHEN, SYDVKM. Unmatched junction bases numbered 4, after V lost 3 bases and J lost 5 bases. This CDR3 comprises 14 residues. The CDR3 bases are TGTGCCAGCAGTTTCTGGGGGGGGGACAATGAGCAGTTCTTC. It codes for CASSFWGGDNEQFF.

The V and J genes are TRBV30 and TRBJ1-4; possibly TRBD1 for D (5 bases). The CDR3 is made up of 15 amino acids. The germline V gene has CDR1 GTSNPN and CDR2 SVGIG (reference sequence). V was pared by 3 bases and J by 2 bases, with 13 bases between. This chain's CDR3 is CAWRSGRATNEKLFF. CDR3 coding DNA: TGTGCCTGGAGGTCAGGGAGGGCTACTAATGAAAAACTGTTTTTT.

The CDR3 DNA reads as TGTGCCAGCAGCTTGTTCAGGGACAGTGGCTACACCTTC. As protein: CASSLFRDSGYTF. The J gene is TRBJ1-2, the V gene TRBV5-8; 7 bases line up with TRBD1. V trimming: 1 base; J trimming: 7 bases; junction bases outside the gene matches: 4. The CDR3 loop spans 13 amino acids. The germline V gene encodes CDR1 SGHTS and CDR2 YDEGEE.

The chain couples TRBV18 to TRBJ2-4; D is uncertain. The CDR3 has 16 amino acids. V was cut by 0 bases and J by 3 bases, with 12 bases left in between. Germline CDR1 reads KGHSH; CDR2 reads LQKENI. CDR3 residues: CASSPPSEVVKNIQYF. CDR3 in DNA: TGTGCCAGCTCACCACCGAGCGAGGTCGTCAAAAACATTCAGTACTTC.

V gene TRBV7-9 combines with J gene TRBJ2-1, with D possibly TRBD2 on 5 matching bases. CDR3 length: 14 residues. Germline lookup yields CDR1 SEHNR and CDR2 FQNEAQ (reference sequence). Trimming took 5 bases from V and 0 from J, leaving 8 bases between them. CDR3 in DNA: TGTGCCAGCAGCAATAGCGCCTCCTACAATGAGCAGTTCTTC. Encoded protein: CASSNSASYNEQFF.

V is TRBV19 and J is TRBJ2-7, with TRBD1 identical over 12 bases. Looked up from germline, CDR1 is LNHDA and CDR2 is SQIVND (reference sequence). V was clipped by 6 bases and J by 6 bases; unmatched bases: 9. This CDR3 spans 15 amino acids. The CDR3 DNA reads TGTGCCAGTAGCCCTTGGGGACAGGGGGCGCCCGAGCAGTACTTC. This gives the protein CASSPWGQGAPEQYF. Full variable domain (missing parts from reference TRBV19 and TRBJ2-7): DGGITQSPKYLFRKEGQNVTLSCEQNLNHDAMYWYRQDPGQGLRLIYYSQIVNDFQKGDIAEGYSVSREKKESFPLTVTSAQKNPTAFYLCASSPWGQGAPEQYFGPGTRLTVT.

This clone occurred once. Germline is not matched at one junction end, which may reflect a read error. The rearrangement uses TRBV6-5 and TRBJ2-3, with D uncertain. The CDR3 consists of 14 residues. Germline V gives CDR1 MNHEY, CDR2 SVGAGI. The CDR3 coding sequence is TGTGCCGGCAGCTCTCGACTGGCTGGAGATACGCAGTATTTT. Protein: CAGSSRLAGDTQYF.

As concerns this clone: An end of the junction differs from the germline gene, which may be a read error. V gene TRBV7-9 combines with J gene TRBJ1-1, with D maybe TRBD1 (5 bases). The V gene's germline CDR1 is SEHNR and CDR2 FQNEAQ (reference sequence). The CDR3 consists of 18 residues. CDR3 nucleotides: TGTTCCAGCAGCTTATACCCCTCGGGTGGGGGGAAGAACACTGAAGCTTTCTTT. Its protein is CSSSLYPSGGGKNTEAFF.

The V and J genes are TRBV18 and TRBJ1-4, with no clear D. The V end was cut by 4 bases, the J end by 8 bases, with 8 bases between. Germline V gives CDR1 KGHSH, CDR2 LQKENI. This CDR3 is built from 12 residues. DNA of the CDR3: TGTGCCAGCTCACTCGGAGGGGAAAAACTGTTTTTT. This codes for CASSLGGEKLFF.

There are a few counts of this clone. The rearrangement uses TRBV13 and TRBJ2-7; D is possibly TRBD2 (7 bases). The germline V and J ends were trimmed by 0 bases and 4 bases, with 19 bases remaining between them. This CDR3 contains 17 residues. CDR1 PRHDT and CDR2 FYEKMQ come from the germline V gene (reference sequence). The chain's CDR3 is CASSLGGLGGRRYEQYF. In DNA, the CDR3 is TGTGCCAGCAGCTTAGGAGGGTTGGGGGGGCGAAGGTACGAGCAGTACTTC.

The V call is TRBV2, the J call TRBJ2-1; 13 bases fit TRBD2. Germline CDR1 reads SNHLY; CDR2 reads FYNNEI. The length of the CDR3 is 15 residues. V lost 4 bases and J lost 8; bases outside the gene matches: 5. Here the CDR3 reads CASSGTSGSVYEQFF. As DNA, the CDR3 is TGTGCCAGCAGTGGGACTAGCGGGAGCGTCTATGAGCAGTTCTTC. Complete variable domain (other parts from reference TRBV2 and TRBJ2-1): EPEVTQTPSHQVTQMGQEVILRCVPISNHLYFYWYRQILGQKVEFLVSFYNNEISEKSEIFDDQFSVERPDGSNFTLKIRSTKLEDSAMYFCASSGTSGSVYEQFFGPGTRLTVL.